The rows below give T cell receptor beta chains drawn from one sample of a study of shared clonotypes between healthy human individuals. The repertoire was sequenced with immunoSEQ multiplex PCR; TCRdb's copy has only in-frame clones and lacks some. This sample has roughly 2.2 million clones, with approximately 95% found just once. Sequencing was done on a sample of naive CD4+ T cells from PBMCs. The receptors here all came from a young man in good health. Some clones in this sample may be carry-over from other donors' samples. The CDR3 runs from the conserved cysteine through the conserved F or W. D genes are given only for firm matches. Size tells how often a clone was seen (once, few, many) or the class of an expanded clone, and some rows leave it out.

clone size	D gene	J gene	CDR3 length	V gene	CDR3 DNA	CDR3 protein
once	.	TRBJ2-7	14	TRBV5-4	TGTGCCAGCAGCTTCCGGGACGGACCATACGAGCAGTACTTC	CASSFRDGPYEQYF
.	.	TRBJ2-1	14	TRBV21-1	TGTGCCAGCAGCAAAGGGCCAGTCTACAATGAGCAGTTCTTC	CASSKGPVYNEQFF
.	TRBD2	TRBJ2-3	18	TRBV28	TGTGCCAGCAGTTGGGGACTAGCGGGAGGGCCTAGCACAGATACGCAGTATTTT	CASSWGLAGGPSTDTQYF
.	.	TRBJ2-1	15	TRBV5-1	TGCGCCAGCAGCTTGGCGACAGGGACTAACAATGAGCAGTTCTTC	CASSLATGTNNEQFF
.	TRBD2	TRBJ2-1	13	TRBV6-4	TGTGCCAGCAGCCAGGAGCGGGGCAATGAGCAGTTCTTC	CASSQERGNEQFF
once	TRBD2	TRBJ2-7	14	TRBV28	TGTGCCGGCAGTAGGACTAGCGCGTCCTACGAGCAGTACTTC	CAGSRTSASYEQYF
.	TRBD2	TRBJ2-1	16	TRBV6-1	TGTGCCAGCAGTGCAACTAGCGGGAGCTCCTACAATGAGCAGTTCTTC	CASSATSGSSYNEQFF
.	.	TRBJ2-1	12	TRBV2	TGTGCCAGCAGTGAATTAGGGTATGAGCAGTTCTTC	CASSELGYEQFF
.	TRBD2	TRBJ2-2	17	TRBV5-1	TGCGCCAGCAGCTTGAGGAGCGGGGAACCGAACACCGGGGAGCTGTTTTTT	CASSLRSGEPNTGELFF
.	.	TRBJ1-1	15	TRBV18	TGTGCCAGCTCACCGGGTCCGACAGCGTACACTGAAGCTTTCTTT	CASSPGPTAYTEAFF
.	.	TRBJ1-4	15	TRBV5-1	TGCGCCAGCAGCGCCGCCGGGACTACTAATGAAAAACTGTTTTTT	CASSAAGTTNEKLFF
few	TRBD2	TRBJ2-6	17	TRBV5-1	TGCGCCAGCAGCTTGAGCGGGAGTAGGACTGGGGCCAACGTCCTGACTTTC	CASSLSGSRTGANVLTF
.	.	TRBJ2-1	14	TRBV6-5	TGTGCCAGCAGTTCGCCAGACCTACTTGAAGGGCAGTTCTTC	CASSSPDLLEGQFF
.	.	TRBJ2-5	14	TRBV11-2	TGTGCCAGCAGCCCCCGCGGGTACCAAGAGACCCAGTACTTC	CASSPRGYQETQYF
.	.	TRBJ1-3	16	TRBV6-1	TGTGCCAGCAGTGACAGCGGGAGGCGCTCTGGAAACACCATATATTTT	CASSDSGRRSGNTIYF
.	.	TRBJ2-7	12	TRBV6-1	TGTGCCAGCAGTGGGCACCTCTACGAGCAGTACTTC	CASSGHLYEQYF
.	.	TRBJ1-3	11	TRBV30	TGTGCCTGGAGTGAGGGAGACACCATATATTTT	CAWSEGDTIYF
.	.	TRBJ2-1	16	TRBV7-9	TGTGCCAGCAGCTTAGAGCTGGGCAGGGTCGGGGATGAGCAGTTCTTC	CASSLELGRVGDEQFF
.	.	TRBJ1-2	16	TRBV18	TGTGCCAGCTCACCACCGGGTAGGGGGTCTAACTATGGCTACACCTTC	CASSPPGRGSNYGYTF
.	.	TRBJ1-1	13	TRBV16	TGTGCCAGCAACCAACTCGGGGACCCCGAAGCTTTCTTT	CASNQLGDPEAFF
once	.	TRBJ2-7	14	TRBV2	TGTGCCAGCACGGGCGAATGGGGCACCTACGAGCAGTACTTC	CASTGEWGTYEQYF
.	.	TRBJ2-3	14	TRBV5-4	TGTGCCAGCAGCTCGGGCGGATACACAGATACGCAGTATTTT	CASSSGGYTDTQYF
.	TRBD1	TRBJ1-3	15	TRBV30	TGTGCCTGGGGCGGGACAGGGGGGTTCGGAAACACCATATATTTT	CAWGGTGGFGNTIYF
.	.	TRBJ2-1	16	TRBV9	TGTGCCAGCAGCGCTTTCATCGACCGTTCCTACAATGAGCAGTTCTTC	CASSAFIDRSYNEQFF
.	.	TRBJ1-5	15	TRBV10-3	TGTGCCATCAGTGCAGGGACCAATAGCAATCAGCCCCAGCATTTT	CAISAGTNSNQPQHF